This T cell receptor beta chain was sequenced for a study of identical twins. Germline V gene sequence: CDR1 MDHEN, CDR2 SYDVKM. Between the trimmed V and J ends, which lost 4 bases and 0 bases, there was a span of 10 bases. The CDR3 sequence is 16 residues long. A universal primer site was created by template switching, with the cDNA bearing unique molecular identifiers. A single record per CDR3 protein comes from TCRdb applying MiXCR to the 5' RACE reads. The sample contains 450,000 to 650,000 distinct CDR3 sequences, 9.5% to 10% of which appear only once. The sample also formed part of further work on yellow fever vaccine responses in identical twins.

This TCR was recovered from a woman under 30 in good health. The V gene is TRBV28, the J gene TRBJ2-6; no clear D gene. Sequencing was carried out using PBMCs. In DNA form, the CDR3 reads TGTGCCAGCAGTTCCGCAGGTCCCTCTGGGGCCAACGTCCTGACTTTC. Protein product: CASSSAGPSGANVLTF.